These 18 T cell receptor beta chains originate from one sample sequenced in a study of cytomegalovirus exposure and HLA in healthy donors. With 60 Vbeta and 13 Jbeta primers, the PCR was carried out. This table comes from immunoSEQ multiplex PCR, and its TCRdb copy is limited to in-frame clones, with some not included. The sample records roughly 120,000 clones, about 73% being singletons. Material: PBMCs. The receptors originated from a woman aged 50 to 65 in good health and CMV-seropositive.

The V and J genes are TRBV5-1 and TRBJ2-1; the D is unclear. There are 13 residues in the CDR3. Germline CDR1 SGHRS, CDR2 YFSETQ. V was cut by 7 bases and J by 7 bases, with 15 bases left in between. The CDR3 DNA follows: TGCGCCAGCTGGCCTCCCGGCAGGAATGAGCAGTTCTTC. Residues: CASWPPGRNEQFF.

This rearrangement joins TRBV6-6 to TRBJ2-7, with TRBD1 matching over 8 bases. Germline loops: CDR1 MNHNY, CDR2 SVGAGI (reference sequence). V shed 4 bases, J shed 5 bases, and the junction held 4 bases outside the gene matches. This CDR3 is 13 amino acids long. CDR3 nucleotide sequence: TGTGCCAGCAGTTGGACAGGGCCCAACGAGCAGTACTTC. It codes for CASSWTGPNEQYF.

About this clone itself: One junction end does not reproduce the germline sequence, and a read error may be involved. The CDR3 spells CASSKTGGSYERYF. CDR3 DNA: TGTGCCAGCAGTAAGACAGGGGGGTCCTACGAGCGGTACTTC. The chain has TRBV6-6 and TRBJ2-7; the match to TRBD1 covers 9 bases. Germline CDR1 reads MNHNY; CDR2 reads SVGAGI (reference sequence). This CDR3 comprises 14 residues.

The V and J genes are TRBV5-4 and TRBJ1-5, with D hard to call. The CDR3 runs 16 residues. The germline V gene has CDR1 SGHNT and CDR2 YYREEE (reference sequence). V lost 4 bases and J 3 bases, leaving 17 bases between the germline ends. In nucleotides, the CDR3 is TGTGCCAGCAGCCAAGGAGTTTGGCAGACCAATCAGCCCCAGCATTTT. Protein: CASSQGVWQTNQPQHF.

The chain recombines TRBV28 with TRBJ2-1, with D possibly matching TRBD1 (7 bases). CDR3 size: 15 residues. The ends were cut back, 4 bases at V and 9 bases at J, with 19 bases in the middle. Germline CDR1 MDHEN, CDR2 SYDVKM. The CDR3 loop reads CASSSGSGGLAEQFF. In DNA, the CDR3 is TGTGCCAGCAGTTCCGGGTCAGGGGGGTTGGCTGAGCAGTTCTTC.

The rearrangement joins TRBV1 to TRBJ1-5; TRBD1 is the table's D call and was not checked against the DNA. TRBV1 is tagged as a pseudogene. CDR3 length: 15 amino acids. CDR3 amino acids: CTSSHRKGGSQPQHF. CDR3 nucleotide sequence: TGCACCAGCAGCCACCGAAAAGGGGGCAGTCAGCCCCAGCATTTT.

The V call is TRBV6-1, the J call TRBJ1-5, with no clear D. The germline gives CDR1 MNHNS, CDR2 SASEGT. CDR3 length: 15 amino acids. Trimming removed 4 bases at V and 0 bases at J, with 10 bases between. The CDR3 DNA sequence: TGTGCCAGCAGTGCCCAACAAGATAGCAATCAGCCCCAGCATTTT. This codes for CASSAQQDSNQPQHF.

The genes are TRBV10-3 and TRBJ2-1, with D possibly being TRBD1 (5 bases). The V and J ends lost 9 bases and 0 bases respectively, with 9 bases between them. Germline V gives CDR1 ENHRY, CDR2 SYGVKD. This CDR3 region has 13 residues. Here the CDR3 reads CAIQDSSYNEQFF. CDR3 DNA sequence: TGTGCCATACAAGACAGCTCCTACAATGAGCAGTTCTTC.

This chain links TRBV28 with TRBJ2-2, with D unclear. V lost 5 bases to trimming and J lost 7 bases, with 8 bases between them. The CDR3 is made up of 12 amino acids. Per germline, CDR1 MDHEN and CDR2 SYDVKM. The CDR3 bases are TGTGCCAGCAGTGCAAACTTCGGGGAGCTGTTTTTT. Encoded protein: CASSANFGELFF.

Here the CDR3 DNA reads TGTGCCACCAGCAGAGTAGGTGGGGGGGACAATGAGCAGTTCTTC. Its translation is CATSRVGGGDNEQFF. The chain uses TRBV15 and TRBJ2-1; 7 bases are shared with TRBD2. The junction had 5 bases not matched to a gene; V was cut back by 1 base and J by 5 bases. CDR1 and CDR2 (germline): LNHNV, YYDKDF (reference sequence). The CDR3 runs 15 residues.

V and J are TRBV10-3 and TRBJ2-7, with D possibly matching TRBD2 (6 bases). Germline V gives CDR1 ENHRY, CDR2 SYGVKD. With 4 bases removed from V and 2 bases from J, the gap between germline ends came to 12 bases. This CDR3 has 14 amino acids. As DNA, the CDR3 is TGTGCCATCAGTGTTGGGACTGAGCCCTACGAGCAGTACTTC. This codes for CAISVGTEPYEQYF.

The chain employs TRBV7-2 and TRBJ2-7, with 7 bases lining up with TRBD1. Germline assignment: CDR1 SGHTA and CDR2 FQGNSA. J gave up 0 bases and V 4 bases, and 6 bases lay outside the gene matches. This CDR3 is 15 amino acids long. For the CDR3, the DNA is TGTGCCAGCAGCTCCCCGGGACAGAGCTCCTACGAGCAGTACTTC. Translation gives CASSSPGQSSYEQYF. Variable domain in full (rest from reference TRBV7-2 and TRBJ2-7): GAGVSQSPSNKVTEKGKDVELRCDPISGHTALYWYRQSLGQGLEFLIYFQGNSAPDKSGLPSDRFSAERTGGSVSTLTIQRTQQEDSAVYLCASSSPGQSSYEQYFGPGTRLTVT.

The CDR3 DNA reads TGTGCCAGCAAAGCCCGTTTTTGGTCGCAAGAGACCCAGTACTTC. Its translation is CASKARFWSQETQYF. The genes are TRBV6-5 and TRBJ2-5; D gene unclear. Deletions cut 7 bases from V and 2 bases from J, with 17 bases between. Germline V gene data show CDR1 as MNHEY and CDR2 as SVGAGI. The CDR3 sequence is 15 residues long.

This clone was seen once. V is TRBV4-2 and J is TRBJ2-7; D might be TRBD2 (6 bases). The ends were cut back, 1 base at V and 0 bases at J, with 10 bases in the middle. The CDR3 sequence is 15 residues long. From germline, CDR1 is LGHNA and CDR2 YNFKEQ. The CDR3, as DNA: TGTGCCAGCAGCCAAGTTAACGGGGGCTCCTACGAGCAGTACTTC. This gives the protein CASSQVNGGSYEQYF.

This clone was found once. This chain links TRBV4-2 with TRBJ1-2, with D perhaps TRBD1 (5 bases). Trimming stripped 1 base from V and 5 bases from J, with 14 bases between. This CDR3 comprises 15 residues. From germline, CDR1 is LGHNA and CDR2 YNFKEQ. The CDR3 loop is CASSQVSGRGYGYTF. The CDR3 nucleotides read TGTGCCAGCAGCCAAGTGTCAGGGAGGGGTTATGGCTACACCTTC.

The chain employs TRBV7-2 and TRBJ2-2; 7 nucleotides agree with TRBD2. The CDR3 has 15 residues. The V gene's germline CDR1 is SGHTA and CDR2 FQGNSA. Germline trimming cut 3 bases from V and 4 bases from J; bases unmatched to any gene: 5. CDR3 nucleotides: TGTGCCAGCAGCTTCGTGGGGGGGATCACCGGGGAGCTGTTTTTT. Its protein product is CASSFVGGITGELFF.

This sequence joins TRBV19 and TRBJ1-5, with a tentative D call TRBD1 (5 bases). Germline V gives CDR1 LNHDA, CDR2 SQIVND (reference sequence). Trimming took off 5 bases at V and 4 bases at J, with 15 bases between the two ends. The CDR3 is made up of 15 amino acids. The DNA of the CDR3 is TGTGCCAGTAGTCCGGACACCCTTCTGAATCAGCCCCAGCATTTT. Translated, it gives CASSPDTLLNQPQHF.

This chain joins TRBV2 and TRBJ1-1; perhaps TRBD1 as D (5 bases). This CDR3 comprises 14 residues. CDR1 and CDR2 from the germline V gene are SNHLY and FYNNEI. V was cut by 6 bases and J by 1 base, with 12 bases left in between. The CDR3 nucleotides are TGTGCCAGCAGGAAAGGCACAGGGAACACTGAAGCTTTCTTT. This sequence encodes CASRKGTGNTEAFF.